This is a list of T cell receptor beta chains from one sample in a study of blood T cell repertoires in COVID-19. Sequencing used immunoSEQ multiplex PCR; TCRdb keeps in-frame clones, though not all of them. The sample holds 100,000 to 150,000 clones, more than 70% seen once. The sample comprised peripheral blood. The receptors come from a human donor in a cohort sampled during active COVID-19. Both conserved end residues are part of each CDR3. The D gene is left open where the match is weak. Clone size appears in some rows only: once, few, many, or a class for an expanded clone.

DNA | CDR3 | J | D | size | V
TGTGCCAGCTCACCGGACTTGATCAATGAGCAGTTCTTC | CASSPDLINEQFF | TRBJ2-1 | - | - | TRBV18
TGTGCCAGCTCCAGTAGAAGTCGGGGGGCGCGAGGCATGAACACTGAAGCTTTCTTT | CASSSRSRGARGMNTEAFF | TRBJ1-1 | - | - | TRBV18
TGTGCCAGCTCCCCCCGAGGGGGCCTGCATACGCAGTATTTT | CASSPRGGLHTQYF | TRBJ2-3 | TRBD1 | - | TRBV3-1/TRBV3-2
TGTGCCAGCAGCCCGGACAGGGATCAAGGAGGCTACGAGCAGTACTTC | CASSPDRDQGGYEQYF | TRBJ2-7 | TRBD1 | - | TRBV7-6
TGTGCCTGGAGCCGGGTTCAGAACTATGGCTACACCTTC | CAWSRVQNYGYTF | TRBJ1-2 | - | - | TRBV30
TGCAGCGTGATCCCGGGGACACACTACAATGAGCAGTTCTTC | CSVIPGTHYNEQFF | TRBJ2-1 | - | - | TRBV29-1
TGCGCCAGCAGCCCCTATTTTCGACTAGCGGGAGAGCAGTACTTC | CASSPYFRLAGEQYF | TRBJ2-7 | TRBD2 | - | TRBV4-1
TGCGCCAGCAGCCGACTAGCGGGAGTGGCAGATACGCAGTATTTT | CASSRLAGVADTQYF | TRBJ2-3 | TRBD2 | - | TRBV5-1
TGCGCCAGCAGCCAAGGAGGCGGGAGGGGAAATGAGCAGTTCTTC | CASSQGGGRGNEQFF | TRBJ2-1 | TRBD2 | - | TRBV4-1
TGTGCCAGCAGCCAAGAAACCCCAAGGGGGGAGACCCAGTACTTC | CASSQETPRGETQYF | TRBJ2-5 | - | once | TRBV3-1/TRBV3-2
TGTGCCAGCAGCCAGTGGGAGAATGAGCAGTTCTTC | CASSQWENEQFF | TRBJ2-1 | - | - | TRBV28
TGTGCCAGCAGTTTGTTCAGTAGCAATCAGCCCCAGCATTTT | CASSLFSSNQPQHF | TRBJ1-5 | - | - | TRBV27
TGTGCCAGCAGCTTACTAGCGGGCCTCTCCTACGAGCAGTACTTC | CASSLLAGLSYEQYF | TRBJ2-7 | TRBD2 | - | TRBV7-2
TGTGCCAGCAGTGAGGGGCCCACCCGAAGGACTAATGAAAAACTGTTTTTT | CASSEGPTRRTNEKLFF | TRBJ1-4 | - | once | TRBV6-1
TGTGCCAGCAGCCCTGGGACTAGCGGGAATGGTGCGCCAGATACGCAGTATTTT | CASSPGTSGNGAPDTQYF | TRBJ2-3 | TRBD2 | - | TRBV3-1/TRBV3-2
TGTGCCAGCAGCGCTAGCGGGCGCACAGATACGCAGTATTTT | CASSASGRTDTQYF | TRBJ2-3 | TRBD2 | once | TRBV7-9
TGTGCCTGGGCAACGGACAGAAACTCCCTGGGAGCTTTCTTT | CAWATDRNSLGAFF | TRBJ1-1 | - | few | TRBV30
TGCAGCGTTGGACTAGCGGGAGGGAAAGAGACCCAGTACTTC | CSVGLAGGKETQYF | TRBJ2-5 | TRBD2 | - | TRBV29-1
TGTGCCAGCAGCTTGACCGGGACAGCGCAAGAGACCCAGTACTTC | CASSLTGTAQETQYF | TRBJ2-5 | TRBD1 | - | TRBV9
TGTGCCAGCAGCATAAGCGGGAGCTCCTACAATGAGCAGTTCTTC | CASSISGSSYNEQFF | TRBJ2-1 | TRBD2 | - | TRBV7-8
TGCGCCAGCAGTGAGTTCGGAGCCGTGGGCTACACCTTC | CASSEFGAVGYTF | TRBJ1-2 | - | - | TRBV10-1
TGTGCCAGCAGCTTTTTTGGGCTCCCGAGCTCCTACGAGCAGTACTTC | CASSFFGLPSSYEQYF | TRBJ2-7 | - | - | TRBV5-6
TGTGCCAGCACCCTATCCACGTCTGGGGCCAACGTCCTGACTTTC | CASTLSTSGANVLTF | TRBJ2-6 | - | - | TRBV2
TGTGCCAGCAGACAGGGACTAGCGGGAGCATTGGCCGGGGAGCTGTTTTTT | CASRQGLAGALAGELFF | TRBJ2-2 | TRBD2 | - | TRBV7-3
TGTGCCAGTAGGAGACAGGGCGAGCAGCCCCAGCATTTT | CASRRQGEQPQHF | TRBJ1-5 | TRBD1 | - | TRBV19
TGTGCCAGTAGTCATAGGGGAGACAGGGTCATTCAGTACTTC | CASSHRGDRVIQYF | TRBJ2-4 | TRBD1 | - | TRBV19
TGTGCCAGCAGTGAAGGGTCGAGCGGGAGGGGGGAGCTGTTTTTT | CASSEGSSGRGELFF | TRBJ2-2 | TRBD2 | few | TRBV2
TGTGCCAGTGCACCGAGCTCCTACAATGAGCAGTTCTTC | CASAPSSYNEQFF | TRBJ2-1 | - | - | TRBV7-3
TGCGCCAGCAGCCAAGAATACCCGATGGGGACTAGCGAACCCTACGAGCAGTACTTC | CASSQEYPMGTSEPYEQYF | TRBJ2-7 | TRBD2 | - | TRBV4-1
TGCGCCAGCAGCTCCCAACACTACGAGCAGTACTTC | CASSSQHYEQYF | TRBJ2-7 | - | few | TRBV5-1
TGTGCCAGCCAAGAAACGAGGTACGAGCAGTACTTC | CASQETRYEQYF | TRBJ2-7 | - | - | TRBV28
TGTGCCGGGTCTTCACCAGGCTCCTACGAGCAGTACTTC | CAGSSPGSYEQYF | TRBJ2-7 | - | - | TRBV28
TGTGCCAGCGGCATCCCGGGATCCCCCTACGAGCAGTACTTC | CASGIPGSPYEQYF | TRBJ2-7 | - | - | TRBV27
TGTGCCAGCAGTGTCGGGACTAGCGGAGGCACAGATACGCAGTATTTT | CASSVGTSGGTDTQYF | TRBJ2-3 | TRBD2 | - | TRBV6-1
TGTGCTAGCAGCTTAGATGCGGTGGAGACCCAGTACTTC | CASSLDAVETQYF | TRBJ2-5 | - | - | TRBV7-7
TGTGCCAGCAGGCCAACCTGGCCCCCTAGCTCTGGAAACACCATATATTTT | CASRPTWPPSSGNTIYF | TRBJ1-3 | - | - | TRBV2
TGTGCCAGCAGCTTACACTCGACCGGGGAGCTGTTTTTT | CASSLHSTGELFF | TRBJ2-2 | - | - | TRBV7-9
TGTGCCAGCGTTCGGACACCGAACACTGAAGCTTTCTTT | CASVRTPNTEAFF | TRBJ1-1 | - | - | TRBV11-2
TGTGCCAGCAGTTACTCCGGTCTAGCGGTTAATGAGCAGTTCTTC | CASSYSGLAVNEQFF | TRBJ2-1 | TRBD2 | - | TRBV6-5
TGTGCCAGCAGCCACACGATGGGACTAGCGGGTTACGAGCAGTACTTC | CASSHTMGLAGYEQYF | TRBJ2-7 | TRBD2 | - | TRBV3-1/TRBV3-2
TGTGCCAGCAGCTTGGCAGGTCTAGCGGCCTACAATGAGCAGTTCTTC | CASSLAGLAAYNEQFF | TRBJ2-1 | TRBD2 | - | TRBV5-6
TGTGCCAGCTCACACCCCGGGACAGAGAATTACAATGAGCAGTTCTTC | CASSHPGTENYNEQFF | TRBJ2-1 | TRBD1 | - | TRBV18
TGTGCCAGCAGATTCGGGACAGGGAGCTACGAGCAGTACTTC | CASRFGTGSYEQYF | TRBJ2-7 | TRBD1 | - | TRBV6-5
TGTGCCAGCAGTTACACAGGACAGGGGCCTGGCTACACCTTC | CASSYTGQGPGYTF | TRBJ1-2 | TRBD1 | few | TRBV6-5
TGCGCCAGCAGCCAAAAGAAGCGGGACTCTCCCGGGACAGGAAGTCTGTACGAGCAGTACTTC | CASSQKKRDSPGTGSLYEQYF | TRBJ2-7 | - | few | TRBV4-3
TGTGCCAGCTCCATTAGCGGGAGTACGACAGATACGCAGTATTTT | CASSISGSTTDTQYF | TRBJ2-3 | TRBD2 | - | TRBV18
TGTGCTATTTACAGGGTCCAACGCACAGATACGCAGTATTTT | CAIYRVQRTDTQYF | TRBJ2-3 | - | few | TRBV2
TGTGCCAGTAGTACCGGGAACTCCATTTCCTACGAGCAGTACTTC | CASSTGNSISYEQYF | TRBJ2-7 | - | - | TRBV9
TGCAGTGCTAGTGGGGGTCGAGGCGGGACCTCCTACGAGCAGTACTTC | CSASGGRGGTSYEQYF | TRBJ2-7 | - | - | TRBV20-1
TGTGCCAGTAGTACTAGCGGGAGGCCCGTTAATGAGCAGTTCTTC | CASSTSGRPVNEQFF | TRBJ2-1 | TRBD2 | - | TRBV19